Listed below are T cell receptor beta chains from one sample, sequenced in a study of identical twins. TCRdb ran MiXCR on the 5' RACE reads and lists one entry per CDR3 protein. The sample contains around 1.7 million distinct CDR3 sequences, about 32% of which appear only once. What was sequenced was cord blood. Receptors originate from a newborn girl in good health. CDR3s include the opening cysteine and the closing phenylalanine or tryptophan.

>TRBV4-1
CASSPHMTGGYGYTF
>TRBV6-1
CASSEGRLAVNIQYF
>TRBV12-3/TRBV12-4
CASSFWQTGELFF
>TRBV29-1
CSVDPRGANYGYTF
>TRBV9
CASSSTGGHGDSYEQYF
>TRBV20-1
CSASAGTGMLLAGDYNEQFF
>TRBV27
CASSAGLPGTDTQYF
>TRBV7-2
CASSLGLAKNIRYF
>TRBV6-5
CASCRDRGRGYTF
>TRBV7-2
CASSIRGGKNIQYF
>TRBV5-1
CASRWGQETQYF
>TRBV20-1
CSAKLQGAGGYTF
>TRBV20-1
CSARLAGGHNEQFF
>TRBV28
CASSLAGPVTNEQFF
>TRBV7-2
CASSLAQGTNSPLHF
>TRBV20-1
CSAPWGGTQYF
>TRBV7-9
CASSKLAGGYEQFF
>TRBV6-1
CATRSGNSYEQYF
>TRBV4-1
CASSRPGLVGGNEQFF
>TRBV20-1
CSAQRWSSGTPYTQYF
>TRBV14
CASSQDAGALAKNIQYF
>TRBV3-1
CASSPELGHYGYTF